Below are 26 T cell receptor beta chains sequenced from a single sample in a study of T-cell reconstitution after alpha-beta-depleted transplantation in children. Unique molecular identifiers tagged the TCRbeta library. TCRdb itself ran the PCR reads through MiXCR, one entry per CDR3 protein. The profile covers about 230,000 distinct CDR3 sequences, with 7.5% to 10% appearing a single time and about 5% taken by the ten largest. This specimen was PBMCs from the stem cell graft donor, taken from the stem cell graft. The origin of the receptors is a human donor who donated a stem cell graft to a child with SCID.

On this clonotype: A much larger clone differs from this one at a single base, so this may be a read error. This chain uses TRBV7-9 with TRBJ1-3; D is unclear. The length of the CDR3 is 10 residues. In germline, CDR1 is SEHNR, CDR2 FQNEAQ (reference sequence). CDR3 region: CASSLNPIYF. CDR3 sequence (DNA): TGTGCCAGCAGCTTAAACCCCATATATTTT.

A remark on this clonotype: One end of the junction varies from germline; a read error may be responsible. This rearrangement joins TRBV20-1 to TRBJ1-6; D call uncertain. CDR3 length: 14 amino acids. Germline V lookup: CDR1 DFQATT, CDR2 SNEGSKA (reference sequence). The CDR3 DNA reads TGCAGTGCTAGACGGGCCAACTTAGGCTCACCCATCCACTTT. Translated: CSARRANLGSPIHF.

At least ten counts were recorded for this clonotype. This chain links TRBV9 with TRBJ2-7; TRBD2 might be the D (5 bases). The CDR3 is made up of 17 amino acids. V dropped 1 base and J dropped 3 bases, with 20 bases sitting between them. The germline V gene has CDR1 SGDLS and CDR2 YYNGEE. The CDR3 coding sequence is TGTGCCAGCAGCGTAAACCCCTCTACCGGGAATGACTACGAGCAGTACTTC. Its protein is CASSVNPSTGNDYEQYF.

This clonotype was picked up many times. The chain links TRBV10-1 to TRBJ2-5; a weak D match, TRBD1 (5 bases). With 2 bases removed from V and 2 bases from J, the gap between germline ends came to 12 bases. Germline V CDR1 and CDR2: WNHNN, SYGVQD (reference sequence). This CDR3 spans 15 amino acids. CDR3 amino acids: CASSEDSLGQETQYF. For the CDR3, the DNA is TGCGCCAGCAGTGAGGACAGTTTGGGGCAAGAGACCCAGTACTTC.

The chain joins TRBV3-1 to TRBJ2-2; D remains ambiguous. This CDR3 has 16 amino acids. Germline CDR1 and CDR2: LGHDT and YNNKEL (reference sequence). V lost 11 bases, J lost 0 bases, and 19 bases lay in between. The CDR3 DNA sequence: TGTGCCTCCTGCCAGCCGGTCGACGCGAACACCGGGGAGCTGTTTTTT. Protein product: CASCQPVDANTGELFF.

This clonotype has ten or more counts. This chain uses TRBV7-2 with TRBJ1-1; D is uncertain. Germline V gene lookup returns CDR1 SGHTA and CDR2 FQGNSA. The germline V and J ends were trimmed by 6 bases and 4 bases, with 15 bases remaining between them. CDR3 size: 14 residues. The CDR3 loop reads CASSTMVGSTEAFF. CDR3 nucleotides: TGTGCCAGCAGTACCATGGTTGGAAGCACTGAAGCTTTCTTT.

In this sample, this clonotype turned up many times. The V call is TRBV7-2, the J call TRBJ1-1; a possible D gene is TRBD1 (6 bases). V lost 2 bases and J 5 bases, leaving 18 bases between the germline ends. The germline CDR1 and CDR2 sequences are SGHTA and FQGNSA. The CDR3 covers 16 residues. CDR3 protein: CASSLTGGASGTEAFF. CDR3 coding DNA: TGTGCCAGCAGCTTAACGGGGGGGGCGTCAGGGACTGAAGCTTTCTTT.

This clonotype appeared once. This rearrangement joins TRBV27 to TRBJ2-7; D is unclear. The CDR3 has 13 residues. Germline V gene data show CDR1 as MNHEY and CDR2 as SMNVEV (reference sequence). Between the trimmed V and J ends, which lost 5 bases and 0 bases, there was a span of 8 bases. The CDR3 DNA follows: TGTGCCAGCAGTCCGCATCCCTCCTACGAGCAGTACTTC. This encodes CASSPHPSYEQYF.

This clonotype was observed many times. The chain combines TRBV9 with TRBJ1-1, with D possibly TRBD1 on 5 matching bases. V lost 0 bases and J lost 6, with 9 bases in between. Germline lookup yields CDR1 SGDLS and CDR2 YYNGEE. The CDR3 consists of 13 residues. This chain's CDR3 is CASSVEWGAEAFF. CDR3 sequence (DNA): TGTGCCAGCAGCGTAGAGTGGGGGGCTGAAGCTTTCTTT. Complete variable domain (other parts from reference TRBV9 and TRBJ1-1): DSGVTQTPKHLITATGQRVTLRCSPRSGDLSVYWYQQSLDQGLQFLIQYYNGEERAKGNILERFSAQQFPDLHSELNLSSLELGDSALYFCASSVEWGAEAFFGQGTRLTVV.

This clonotype was observed at least ten times. This rearrangement joins TRBV2 to TRBJ2-5, with D uncertain. Germline V lookup: CDR1 SNHLY, CDR2 FYNNEI. This CDR3 has 11 amino acids. V lost 11 bases, J lost 1 base, and 8 bases lay in between. CDR3 nucleotide sequence: TGTGCCTCGGCTGTCCAAGAGACCCAGTACTTC. It encodes CASAVQETQYF.

This clonotype was observed many times. V and J are TRBV27 and TRBJ2-1, with D perhaps being TRBD1 or TRBD2 (5 bases each). Germline-derived CDR1 and CDR2 are MNHEY and SMNVEV (reference sequence). This CDR3 is 20 amino acids long. The V end lost 5 bases, the J end lost 2 bases, and 28 bases lay between the germline ends. The CDR3 nucleotides are TGTGCCAGCAGTCCCTCCCCCCGAGGGGCTTATAGCTCTCCCTACAATGAGCAGTTCTTC. Amino acid sequence: CASSPSPRGAYSSPYNEQFF.

This clonotype showed up many times. V and J are TRBV5-1 and TRBJ2-1; D perhaps matches TRBD2 (6 bases). Germline CDR1 reads SGHRS; CDR2 reads YFSETQ. This CDR3 is 15 amino acids long. Trimming left V 0 bases short and J 3 bases short, with 10 bases between. CDR3 coding DNA: TGCGCCAGCAGCTTGGGGGCGGGGCACTACAATGAGCAGTTCTTC. Translating gives CASSLGAGHYNEQFF.

This clonotype was observed many times. The chain has TRBV20-1 and TRBJ1-1; TRBD1 is a possible D gene (5 bases). The length of the CDR3 is 16 residues. The germline V gene has CDR1 DFQATT and CDR2 SNEGSKA (reference sequence). The germline V and J ends were trimmed by 2 bases and 3 bases, with 19 bases remaining between them. Here the CDR3 DNA reads TGCAGTGCTAGAAGGCGCCCGGGGGAGTGGGACACTGAAGCTTTCTTT. Translated: CSARRRPGEWDTEAFF.

This clonotype occurred many times. The chain recombines TRBV5-1 with TRBJ2-3, with TRBD1 identical over 8 bases. CDR3 size: 15 residues. Germline CDR1 reads SGHRS; CDR2 reads YFSETQ. The ends lost 4 bases at V and 1 base at J; junction bases unmatched: 5. The CDR3 loop reads CASSPWTGRTDTQYF. DNA for the CDR3: TGCGCCAGCAGCCCTTGGACAGGGCGCACAGATACGCAGTATTTT.

This clonotype has at least ten counts. This chain links TRBV11-2 with TRBJ2-3; no firm D call. The V end lost 5 bases, the J end lost 3 bases, and 9 bases lay between the germline ends. CDR3 length: 13 residues. Germline CDR1 reads SGHAT; CDR2 reads FQNNGV. The CDR3 sequence is CASSQPATDTQYF. Written as DNA, the CDR3 is TGTGCCAGCAGCCAGCCGGCTACAGATACGCAGTATTTT.

This clonotype has a count of ten or more. The CDR3 DNA reads TGCAGTGGGGGCCACGGGTCCGGGGCCAACGTCCTGACTTTC. It translates to CSGGHGSGANVLTF. The chain joins TRBV20-1 to TRBJ2-6; a weak D match, TRBD1 (5 bases). V lost 7 bases, J lost 4 bases, and 14 bases lay in between. CDR3 length equals 14 residues. Per germline, CDR1 DFQATT and CDR2 SNEGSKA (reference sequence).

This clonotype was recorded at least ten times. This sequence joins TRBV6-2 or TRBV6-3 and TRBJ1-5; D is uncertain. V was shortened by 7 bases and J by 10 bases, with 20 bases between the two germline ends. CDR3 size: 14 residues. Germline V gene sequence: CDR1 MNHEY, CDR2 SVGEGT. The CDR3 protein is CASKITEHVDPQHF. In DNA, the CDR3 is TGTGCCAGCAAAATAACCGAGCACGTGGATCCCCAGCATTTT.

This clonotype was observed many times. CDR3 in amino acids: CASSPGSSETQYF. CDR3 coding DNA: TGTGCCAGCAGTCCAGGCTCGAGCGAGACCCAGTACTTC. The V gene is TRBV28, the J gene TRBJ2-5; D uncertain. CDR1 and CDR2 (germline): MDHEN, SYDVKM. With 5 bases removed from V and 5 bases from J, the gap between germline ends came to 12 bases. The CDR3 covers 13 residues.

This clonotype was seen only a few times. The rearrangement joins TRBV20-1 to TRBJ2-7; 8 bases map to TRBD1. Germline CDR1 reads DFQATT; CDR2 reads SNEGSKA (reference sequence). The CDR3 spans 14 residues. The V gene end was trimmed by 0 bases and the J gene end by 5 bases; junction bases not matched to a gene: 6. CDR3 protein: CSARDQGQGDEQYF. For the CDR3, the DNA is TGCAGTGCTAGAGATCAAGGACAGGGCGACGAGCAGTACTTC.

Ten or more counts support this clonotype. The chain joins TRBV12-5 to TRBJ1-5, with a tentative D call TRBD1 (5 bases). The CDR3 spans 17 residues. With 2 bases removed from V and 4 bases from J, the gap between germline ends came to 18 bases. Germline lookup yields CDR1 LGHNT and CDR2 FRNRAP. The CDR3 sequence: CASGLRQGSNLNQPQHF. Here the CDR3 DNA reads TGTGCTAGTGGTTTGAGGCAGGGAAGTAACCTGAATCAGCCCCAGCATTTT.

This clonotype was recorded many times. J is TRBJ1-2 and V is TRBV5-1; D is perhaps TRBD1 (5 bases). The CDR3 has 15 amino acids. The V end was cut by 3 bases, the J end by 4 bases, with 16 bases between. CDR1 is SGHRS, CDR2 YFSETQ, per germline. The CDR3 region is CASSYDGQGPYGYTF. In DNA form, the CDR3 reads TGCGCCAGCAGCTACGACGGACAAGGACCCTATGGCTACACCTTC. Filled out from reference TRBV5-1 and TRBJ1-2, the complete variable domain reads KAGVTQTPRYLIKTRGQQVTLSCSPISGHRSVSWYQQTPGQGLQFLFEYFSETQRNKGNFPGRFSGRQFSNSRSEMNVSTLELGDSALYLCASSYDGQGPYGYTFGSGTRLTVV.

Of note for this clonotype: A much larger clone sits a single nucleotide away, making a read error possible. The rearrangement uses TRBV29-1 and TRBJ1-5; maybe TRBD1 (5 bases). CDR1 is SQVTM, CDR2 ANQGSEA, per germline. V gave up 6 bases and J gave up 8 bases, with 17 bases separating them. The CDR3 length is 13 residues. For the CDR3, the DNA is TGCAGCGTGGGAGAGTGTTTGGGGGAGCCCCAGCATTTT. It codes for CSVGECLGEPQHF.

There are many counts of this clonotype. The V and J genes are TRBV20-1 and TRBJ2-5; possibly TRBD2 for D (5 bases). Germline values: CDR1 DFQATT, CDR2 SNEGSKA (reference sequence). The CDR3 loop spans 15 amino acids. V shed 0 bases and J shed 8 bases, with 19 bases lying between them. The DNA of the CDR3 is TGCAGTGCTAGAGAACGAGGTTCCTTTCGGGATACCCAGTACTTC. Residues: CSARERGSFRDTQYF.

This clonotype occurred many times. The V call is TRBV10-3, the J call TRBJ2-2; 11 nucleotides match TRBD1. The CDR3 consists of 14 residues. V was clipped by 6 bases and J by 7 bases; unmatched bases: 4. Germline lookup yields CDR1 ENHRY and CDR2 SYGVKD. This CDR3 is CAISGQGAVGELFF. In nucleotides, the CDR3 is TGTGCCATCAGCGGACAGGGGGCCGTCGGGGAGCTGTTTTTT.

This clonotype was counted at least ten times. This chain links TRBV5-1 with TRBJ1-2; D unresolved. The CDR3 loop spans 14 amino acids. V was pared by 0 bases and J by 7 bases, with 13 bases between. Germline lookup yields CDR1 SGHRS and CDR2 YFSETQ. CDR3 nucleotide sequence: TGCGCCAGCAGCTTGGTGTCGGCGATGGGTGGCTACACCTTC. It yields the protein CASSLVSAMGGYTF.

This clonotype has a count of ten or more. The V gene is TRBV25-1, the J gene TRBJ2-5; no firm D call. The CDR3 consists of 13 residues. Germline values: CDR1 MGHDK, CDR2 SYGVNS. V was trimmed by 1 base and J by 1 base, leaving 4 bases between them. The CDR3 sequence is CASSESAQETQYF. In DNA form, the CDR3 reads TGTGCCAGCAGTGAATCGGCCCAAGAGACCCAGTACTTC.